In its sample, the clone carrying this T cell receptor beta chain was seen many times. Its antigen is as yet unknown. As the method for making TCR beta libraries, quantitative 5'-RACE with molecular barcodes was used. Via MiXCR, TCRdb re-called the 5' RACE reads, giving one row per CDR3 protein. The table records some 90,000 distinct CDR3 sequences, 27% of them present only once. This CDR3 is 13 amino acids long. Germline assignment: CDR1 SGHRS and CDR2 YFSETQ. The V segment lost 3 bases and the J segment 4 bases; nucleotides outside the gene matches: 3. This sample is drawn from a study of CD8 T cells in ankylosing spondylitis. Broader study findings: Among TCR beta sequences, a motif of eight highly homologous variants appeared characteristic of ankylosing spondylitis blood. As reported, disease-linked clones showed significant enrichment in matched ankylosing spondylitis synovial fluid.

The sample taken for sequencing was blood, either unsorted or a sorted T cell fraction (not recorded which). V is TRBV5-1 and J is TRBJ2-5; 7 bases map to TRBD1. This TCR was sampled from a male donor with ankylosing spondylitis or in good health (not recorded which). CDR3 coding DNA: TGCGCCAGCAGCTCGGGACAGAGAGAGACCCAGTACTTC. Translation: CASSSGQRETQYF.